The 2 T cell receptor beta chains below all came from one sample that was sequenced in a study of CD8+ T cells in alopecia areata. Extracted from the samples, RNA was reverse transcribed into cDNA to serve as the sequencing template. Data came from immunoSEQ multiplex PCR; TCRdb stores just in-frame clones and leaves some out. Of more than 95,000 clones in the sample, around two fifths are singletons; the top ten hold approximately 3%. Material for sequencing was CD4+ T cells sorted from blood. The receptors were sampled from a human donor with alopecia areata.

The chain carries TRBV5-1 and TRBJ2-7, with TRBD1 matching 8 bases. CDR3 length: 12 residues. CDR1 SGHRS and CDR2 YFSETQ come from the germline V gene. V shed 4 bases and J 4 bases; nucleotides not matched to a gene: 1. The CDR3 nucleotides are TGCGCCAGCAGCGGGGACAGGTACGAGCAGTACTTC. Translated, it gives CASSGDRYEQYF.

This clone occurred once. The chain has TRBV7-2 and TRBJ2-7, with TRBD1 identical over 8 bases. With V trimmed by 5 bases and J by 5 bases, 11 bases remained unmatched. The CDR3 runs to 15 residues. Looked up from germline, CDR1 is SGHTA and CDR2 is FQGNSA. The CDR3 nucleotides are TGTGCCAGCAGCCACAGGACAGGGCCCATCCACGAGCAGTACTTC. Protein sequence: CASSHRTGPIHEQYF. Looking up the rest from reference TRBV7-2 and TRBJ2-7 gives the full variable domain: GAGVSQSPSNKVTEKGKDVELRCDPISGHTALYWYRQSLGQGLEFLIYFQGNSAPDKSGLPSDRFSAERTGGSVSTLTIQRTQQEDSAVYLCASSHRTGPIHEQYFGPGTRLTVT.